The rows below give T cell receptor beta chains drawn from one sample of a study of molecular identifiers for immune sequencing clone quantification. TCRdb used MiXCR to reprocess the PCR reads, holding one entry per CDR3 protein. The data contain 70,000 to 90,000 distinct CDR3 sequences, 21% of them singletons. What was sequenced was naive CD8+ T cells from blood, with Jurkat cell RNA spiked in. Source of these receptors: a human donor in good health. Some libraries in this study had Jurkat cell RNA spiked in. CDR3s include the opening cysteine and the closing phenylalanine or tryptophan. Fields, in order: CDR3 protein, V gene, D gene. The D gene is left open where the match is weak.

CDR3aa: CASTPGYGNEQFF
v_gene: TRBV19
d_gene: NA

CDR3aa: CASSLWGRTGDGYTF
v_gene: TRBV28
d_gene: TRBD1

CDR3aa: CASSSGSSYEQYF
v_gene: TRBV27
d_gene: NA

CDR3aa: CAWSPGTGGFENEQFF
v_gene: TRBV30
d_gene: TRBD1

CDR3aa: CASSPSGTSGGSEETQYF
v_gene: TRBV7-9
d_gene: TRBD2

CDR3aa: CASSGYLLETQYF
v_gene: TRBV25-1
d_gene: NA

CDR3aa: CASSLESLSNQPQHF
v_gene: TRBV7-9
d_gene: NA

CDR3aa: CASSAGTATDTQYF
v_gene: TRBV19
d_gene: TRBD1

CDR3aa: CASSLTSGSDEQYF
v_gene: TRBV28
d_gene: TRBD2

CDR3aa: CASSLGAGGGSPLHF
v_gene: TRBV5-4
d_gene: TRBD1

CDR3aa: CASSSTGEGTGELFF
v_gene: TRBV7-9
d_gene: TRBD1

CDR3aa: CASSWGAGTEAFF
v_gene: TRBV27
d_gene: NA

CDR3aa: CASSPPGGLSTEAFF
v_gene: TRBV18
d_gene: NA

CDR3aa: CASSFFDSQETQYF
v_gene: TRBV7-9
d_gene: NA

CDR3aa: CASSWDRRATDGTGELFF
v_gene: TRBV2
d_gene: TRBD1

CDR3aa: CASSPRDSSYNEQFF
v_gene: TRBV7-7
d_gene: TRBD1

CDR3aa: CASTISGANVLTF
v_gene: TRBV6-5
d_gene: NA

CDR3aa: CASSQGRGIMEPQHF
v_gene: TRBV4-3
d_gene: NA

CDR3aa: CSVEDLTVQETQYF
v_gene: TRBV29-1
d_gene: NA

CDR3aa: CSVVPGDDLNEQYF
v_gene: TRBV29-1
d_gene: NA

CDR3aa: CASSFRGSYQPQHF
v_gene: TRBV27
d_gene: NA

CDR3aa: CSARPLGQVLSNEQFF
v_gene: TRBV20-1
d_gene: TRBD1

CDR3aa: CASSLVYLNTEAFF
v_gene: TRBV7-2
d_gene: NA

CDR3aa: CASSPGQGKGELFF
v_gene: TRBV27
d_gene: TRBD1

CDR3aa: CASSPRWGVDIQYF
v_gene: TRBV7-9
d_gene: NA

CDR3aa: CSAIDRGLTGELFF
v_gene: TRBV20-1
d_gene: TRBD1

CDR3aa: CASSQEPQGSGQPQHF
v_gene: TRBV4-1
d_gene: TRBD1

CDR3aa: CASSLGLAVSTDTQYF
v_gene: TRBV27
d_gene: TRBD2

CDR3aa: CASSKLAGDTGELFF
v_gene: TRBV3-1
d_gene: TRBD2

CDR3aa: CASSQTGIPDGYTF
v_gene: TRBV19
d_gene: NA

CDR3aa: CASSAAAGTSGTQETQYF
v_gene: TRBV3-1
d_gene: TRBD2

CDR3aa: CASSYTGGNQPQHF
v_gene: TRBV27
d_gene: TRBD1

CDR3aa: CASSQVPGVADTQYF
v_gene: TRBV4-1
d_gene: NA

CDR3aa: CASSPTGDGELFF
v_gene: TRBV5-1
d_gene: TRBD1

CDR3aa: CASSYQGLGERRQYF
v_gene: TRBV27
d_gene: TRBD2

CDR3aa: CVSSYPPAQYF
v_gene: TRBV6-2/TRBV6-3
d_gene: NA

CDR3aa: CASSSHGGLNYEQYF
v_gene: TRBV7-2
d_gene: NA

CDR3aa: CASSNSGRPGYNEQFF
v_gene: TRBV7-6
d_gene: TRBD2

CDR3aa: CASSWDRVGTDTQYF
v_gene: TRBV27
d_gene: TRBD1

CDR3aa: CASTQWTSSGRISADTQYF
v_gene: TRBV7-9
d_gene: TRBD2

CDR3aa: CASSVGQGGETQYF
v_gene: TRBV19
d_gene: TRBD1

CDR3aa: CASSSPSGPTDTQYF
v_gene: TRBV12-3/TRBV12-4
d_gene: NA

CDR3aa: CASSPPRGGTNSPLHF
v_gene: TRBV27
d_gene: NA

CDR3aa: CASSEPGGVYEQYF
v_gene: TRBV7-9
d_gene: TRBD1

CDR3aa: CASSLDMNTEAFF
v_gene: TRBV7-6
d_gene: NA

CDR3aa: CASSVGLGTFTEAFF
v_gene: TRBV9
d_gene: NA